Listed here are 6 T cell receptor beta chains from one sample, sequenced in a study of T cell responses to AZD1222 COVID-19 vaccine. Measured with immunoSEQ multiplex PCR; TCRdb has only the in-frame clones, and not every one. The sample records about 98,000 clones, approximately 86% being singletons. Sequenced material: peripheral blood, taken on day 0 of MenACWY control vaccination. The receptors stem from an adult in good health.

The chain recombines TRBV2 with TRBJ2-2; D is unresolved. CDR1 SNHLY and CDR2 FYNNEI come from the germline V gene. V shed 4 bases and J shed 9 bases, with 9 bases lying between them. This CDR3 has 12 residues. The CDR3 protein is CASSAGARELFF. In DNA form, the CDR3 reads TGTGCCAGCAGTGCAGGAGCAAGGGAGCTGTTTTTT.

The rearrangement uses TRBV18 and TRBJ1-2; D remains unclear. The CDR3 is made up of 15 amino acids. Trimming stripped 5 bases from V and 2 bases from J, with 15 bases between. The germline gives CDR1 KGHSH, CDR2 LQKENI. The CDR3 region has the DNA TGTGCCAGCTCAACCACCGGGGTTATCAACTATGGCTACACCTTC. Protein product: CASSTTGVINYGYTF.

This sequence joins TRBV20-1 and TRBJ2-5; D is uncertain. Germline V gene data show CDR1 as DFQATT and CDR2 as SNEGSKA (reference sequence). The CDR3 is made up of 10 amino acids. V lost 3 bases and J lost 4, with 3 bases in between. DNA of the CDR3: TGCAGTGCTAGGCTAGAGACCCAGTACTTC. Amino acid sequence: CSARLETQYF.

The V call is TRBV29-1, the J call TRBJ1-2; 8 bases are shared with TRBD1. Trimming cost V 7 bases and J 3 bases; bases outside gene matches: 7. Germline CDR1 SQVTM, CDR2 ANQGSEA. The CDR3 covers 13 residues. CDR3 region: CSAGTGNDYGYTF. CDR3 DNA: TGCAGCGCTGGGACAGGAAACGACTATGGCTACACCTTC.

V usage is TRBV5-1 and J usage is TRBJ2-2; the D gene is possibly TRBD1 (6 bases). From germline, CDR1 is SGHRS and CDR2 YFSETQ. Trimming left V 4 bases short and J 0 bases short, with 10 bases between. The CDR3 sequence is 15 residues long. For the CDR3, the DNA is TGCGCCAGCAGCCCGGGACACCCGAACACCGGGGAGCTGTTTTTT. Protein sequence: CASSPGHPNTGELFF.

The chain uses TRBV7-2 and TRBJ2-5; D uncertain. Per germline, CDR1 SGHTA and CDR2 FQGNSA. Trimming took off 3 bases at V and 4 bases at J, with 6 bases between the two ends. This CDR3 is built from 12 residues. CDR3: CASSLSRETQYF. Written as DNA, the CDR3 is TGTGCCAGCAGCTTGTCCCGAGAGACCCAGTACTTC. Complete variable domain (other parts from reference TRBV7-2 and TRBJ2-5): GAGVSQSPSNKVTEKGKDVELRCDPISGHTALYWYRQSLGQGLEFLIYFQGNSAPDKSGLPSDRFSAERTGGSVSTLTIQRTQQEDSAVYLCASSLSRETQYFGPGTRLLVL.